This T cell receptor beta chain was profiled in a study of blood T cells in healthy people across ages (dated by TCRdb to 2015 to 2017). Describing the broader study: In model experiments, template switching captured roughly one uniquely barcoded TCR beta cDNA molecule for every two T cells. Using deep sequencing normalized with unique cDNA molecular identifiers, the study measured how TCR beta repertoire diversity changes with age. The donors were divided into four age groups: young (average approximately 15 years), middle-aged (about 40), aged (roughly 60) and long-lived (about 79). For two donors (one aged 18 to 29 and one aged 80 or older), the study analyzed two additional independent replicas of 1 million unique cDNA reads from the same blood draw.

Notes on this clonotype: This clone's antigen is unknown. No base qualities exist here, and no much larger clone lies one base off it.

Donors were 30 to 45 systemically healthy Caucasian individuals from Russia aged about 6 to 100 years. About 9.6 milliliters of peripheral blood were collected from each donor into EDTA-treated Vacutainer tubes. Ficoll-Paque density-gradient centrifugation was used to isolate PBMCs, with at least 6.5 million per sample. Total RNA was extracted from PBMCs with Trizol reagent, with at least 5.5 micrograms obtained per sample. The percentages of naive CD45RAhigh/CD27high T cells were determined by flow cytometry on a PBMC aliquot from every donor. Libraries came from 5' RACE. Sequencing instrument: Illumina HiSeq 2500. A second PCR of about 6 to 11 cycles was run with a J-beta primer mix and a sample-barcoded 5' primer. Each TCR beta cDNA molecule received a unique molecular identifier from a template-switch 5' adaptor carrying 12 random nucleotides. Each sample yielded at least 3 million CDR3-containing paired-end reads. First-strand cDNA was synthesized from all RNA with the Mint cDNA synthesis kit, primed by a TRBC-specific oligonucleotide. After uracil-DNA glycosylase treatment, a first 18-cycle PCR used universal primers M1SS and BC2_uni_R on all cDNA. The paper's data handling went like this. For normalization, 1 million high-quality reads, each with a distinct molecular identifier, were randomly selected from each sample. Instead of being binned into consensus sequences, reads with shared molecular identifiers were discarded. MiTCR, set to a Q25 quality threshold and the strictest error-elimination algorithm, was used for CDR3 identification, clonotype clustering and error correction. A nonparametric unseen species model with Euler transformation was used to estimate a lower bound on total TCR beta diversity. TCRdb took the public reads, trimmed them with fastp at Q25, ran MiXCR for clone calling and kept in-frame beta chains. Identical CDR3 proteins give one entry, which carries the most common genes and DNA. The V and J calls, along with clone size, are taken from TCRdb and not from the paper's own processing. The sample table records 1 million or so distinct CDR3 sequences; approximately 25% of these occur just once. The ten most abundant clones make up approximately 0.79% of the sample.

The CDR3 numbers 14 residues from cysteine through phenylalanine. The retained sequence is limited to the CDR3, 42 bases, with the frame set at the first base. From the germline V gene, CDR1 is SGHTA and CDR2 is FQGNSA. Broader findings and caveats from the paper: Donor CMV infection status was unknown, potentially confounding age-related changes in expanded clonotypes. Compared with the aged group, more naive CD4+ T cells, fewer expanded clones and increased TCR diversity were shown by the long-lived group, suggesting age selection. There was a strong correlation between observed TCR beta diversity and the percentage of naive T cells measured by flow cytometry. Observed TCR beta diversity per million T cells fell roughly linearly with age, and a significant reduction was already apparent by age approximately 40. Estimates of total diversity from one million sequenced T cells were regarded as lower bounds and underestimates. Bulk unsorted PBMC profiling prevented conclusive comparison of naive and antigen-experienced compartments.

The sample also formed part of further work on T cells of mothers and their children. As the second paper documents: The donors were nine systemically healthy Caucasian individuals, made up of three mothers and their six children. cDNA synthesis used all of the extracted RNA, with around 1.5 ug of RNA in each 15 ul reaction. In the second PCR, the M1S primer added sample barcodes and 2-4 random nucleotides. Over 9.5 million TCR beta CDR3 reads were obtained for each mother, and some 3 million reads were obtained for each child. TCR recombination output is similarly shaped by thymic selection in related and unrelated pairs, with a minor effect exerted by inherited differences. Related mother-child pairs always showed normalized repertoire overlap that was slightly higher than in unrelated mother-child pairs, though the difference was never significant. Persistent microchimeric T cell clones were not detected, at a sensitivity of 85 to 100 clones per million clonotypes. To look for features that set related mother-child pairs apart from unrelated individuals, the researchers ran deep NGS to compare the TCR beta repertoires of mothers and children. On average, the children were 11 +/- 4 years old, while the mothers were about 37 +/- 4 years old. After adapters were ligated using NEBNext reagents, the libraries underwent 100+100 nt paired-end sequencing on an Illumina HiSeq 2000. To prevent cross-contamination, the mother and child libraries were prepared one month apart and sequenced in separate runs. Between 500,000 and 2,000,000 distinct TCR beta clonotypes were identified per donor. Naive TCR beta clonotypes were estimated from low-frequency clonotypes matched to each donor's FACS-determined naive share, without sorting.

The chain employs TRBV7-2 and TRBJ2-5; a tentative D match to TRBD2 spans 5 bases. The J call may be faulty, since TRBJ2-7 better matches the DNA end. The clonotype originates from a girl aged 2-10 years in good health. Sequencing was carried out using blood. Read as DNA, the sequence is TGTGCCAGCAGCTTAAGAGGGTTAGTTCACGAGCAGTACTTC. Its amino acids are CASSLRGLVHEQYF.